This paragraph covers one T cell receptor (beta chain) sequence. V was clipped by 3 bases and J by 2 bases; unmatched bases: 4. CDR3 size: 14 residues. Germline loops: CDR1 DFQATT, CDR2 SNEGSKA (reference sequence). This sample was taken from a study of blood T cell repertoires in COVID-19. TCRdb keeps only in-frame clones here, not all; method: immunoSEQ multiplex PCR. Of 200,000 to 250,000 clones listed, about 87% are singletons. The sample taken for sequencing was peripheral blood. The sequence came from a woman in her 30s with COVID-19, enrolled during active disease. V gene TRBV20-1 combines with J gene TRBJ2-3, with 8 bases matching TRBD2. In DNA form, the CDR3 reads TGCAGTGCTAGTGTAGCGGGGATCACAGATACGCAGTATTTT. This translates into CSASVAGITDTQYF.